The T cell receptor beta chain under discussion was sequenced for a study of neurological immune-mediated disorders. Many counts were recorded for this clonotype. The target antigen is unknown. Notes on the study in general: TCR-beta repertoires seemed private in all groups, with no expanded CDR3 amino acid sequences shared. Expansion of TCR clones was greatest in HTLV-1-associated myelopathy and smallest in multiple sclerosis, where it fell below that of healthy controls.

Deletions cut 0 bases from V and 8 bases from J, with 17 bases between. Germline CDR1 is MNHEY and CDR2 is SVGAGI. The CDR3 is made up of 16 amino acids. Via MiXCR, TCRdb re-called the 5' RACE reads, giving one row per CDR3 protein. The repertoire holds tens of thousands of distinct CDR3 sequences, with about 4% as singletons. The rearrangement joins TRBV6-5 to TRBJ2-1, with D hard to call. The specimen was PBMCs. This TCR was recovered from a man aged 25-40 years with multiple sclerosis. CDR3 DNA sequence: TGTGCCAGCAGTTACTCGCGACTTTCACCCGGAGATGAGCAGTTCTTC. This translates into CASSYSRLSPGDEQFF.